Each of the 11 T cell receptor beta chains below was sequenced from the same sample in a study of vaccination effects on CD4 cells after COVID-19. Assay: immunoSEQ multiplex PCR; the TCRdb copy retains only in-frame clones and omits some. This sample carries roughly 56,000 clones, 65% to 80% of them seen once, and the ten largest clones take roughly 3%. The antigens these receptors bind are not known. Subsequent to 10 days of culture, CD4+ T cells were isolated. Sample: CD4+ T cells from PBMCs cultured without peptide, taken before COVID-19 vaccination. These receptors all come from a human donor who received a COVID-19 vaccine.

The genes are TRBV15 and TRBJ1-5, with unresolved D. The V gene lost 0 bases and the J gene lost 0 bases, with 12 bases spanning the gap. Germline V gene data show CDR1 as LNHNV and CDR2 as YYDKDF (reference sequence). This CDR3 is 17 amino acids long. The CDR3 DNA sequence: TGTGCCACCAGCAGAGATCTCCAGGCCAGTAGCAATCAGCCCCAGCATTTT. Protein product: CATSRDLQASSNQPQHF.

CDR3 sequence: CASSPGEEQFF. The CDR3 DNA follows: TGTGCCAGCTCACCAGGGGAAGAGCAGTTCTTC. The V call is TRBV18, the J call TRBJ2-1; D gene unclear. The CDR3 sequence is 11 residues long. CDR1 is KGHSH, CDR2 LQKENI, per germline. Trimming took 2 bases from V and 10 from J, leaving 6 bases between them.

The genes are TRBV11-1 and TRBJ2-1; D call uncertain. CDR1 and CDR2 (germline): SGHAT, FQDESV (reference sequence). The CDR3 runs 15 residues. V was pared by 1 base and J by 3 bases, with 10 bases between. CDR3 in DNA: TGTGCCAGCAGCTTAGTGGTGGGGTACTACAATGAGCAGTTCTTC. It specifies CASSLVVGYYNEQFF.

The CDR3 nucleotides are TGTGCCAGCTCCCCAACGGGGGGGACGGGAACAGAGACCCAGTACTTC. Encoded protein: CASSPTGGTGTETQYF. The chain uses TRBV7-3 and TRBJ2-5; TRBD2 matches 8 bases. The junction had 15 bases not matched to a gene; V was cut back by 8 bases and J by 4 bases. CDR3 length: 16 amino acids. CDR1 and CDR2 (germline): SGHTA, FQGTGA.

The CDR3 region has the DNA TGTGCCAGCAGCTTGGTCGACACTGAAGCTTTCTTT. This codes for CASSLVDTEAFF. V usage is TRBV5-6 and J usage is TRBJ1-1; D unresolved. The CDR3 spans 12 residues. The V gene lost 0 bases and the J gene lost 3 bases, with 3 bases spanning the gap. Germline CDR1 is SGHDT and CDR2 is YYEEEE. The full variable domain, completed using reference TRBV5-6 and TRBJ1-1, is DAGVTQSPTHLIKTRGQQVTLRCSPKSGHDTVSWYQQALGQGPQFIFQYYEEEERQRGNFPDRFSGHQFPNYSSELNVNALLLGDSALYLCASSLVDTEAFFGQGTRLTVV.

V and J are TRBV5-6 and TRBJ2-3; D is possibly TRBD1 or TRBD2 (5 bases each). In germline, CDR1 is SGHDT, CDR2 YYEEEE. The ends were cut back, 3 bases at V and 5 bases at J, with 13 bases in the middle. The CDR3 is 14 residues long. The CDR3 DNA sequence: TGTGCCAGCAGCTCGCCCGTGGGGGAAGATACGCAGTATTTT. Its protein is CASSSPVGEDTQYF.

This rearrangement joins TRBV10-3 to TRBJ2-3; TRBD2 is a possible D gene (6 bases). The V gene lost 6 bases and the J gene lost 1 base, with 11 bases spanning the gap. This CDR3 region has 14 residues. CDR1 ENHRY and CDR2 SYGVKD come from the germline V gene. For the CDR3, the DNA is TGTGCCATCAGCGGGGGTGGGGGCACAGATACGCAGTATTTT. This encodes CAISGGGGTDTQYF.

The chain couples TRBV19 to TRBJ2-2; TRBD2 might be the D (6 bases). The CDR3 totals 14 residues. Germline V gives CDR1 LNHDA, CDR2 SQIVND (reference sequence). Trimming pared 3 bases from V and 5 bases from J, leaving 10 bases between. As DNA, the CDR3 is TGTGCCAGTAGTATCGGGGGTTGGACCGGGGAGCTGTTTTTT. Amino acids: CASSIGGWTGELFF.

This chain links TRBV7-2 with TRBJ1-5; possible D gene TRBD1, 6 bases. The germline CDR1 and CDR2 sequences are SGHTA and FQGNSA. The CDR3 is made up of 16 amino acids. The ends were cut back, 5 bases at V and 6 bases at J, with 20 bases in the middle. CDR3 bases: TGTGCCAGCAGCGCCCAAGGGTCGGGGGCTGGTCAGCCCCAGCATTTT. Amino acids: CASSAQGSGAGQPQHF.

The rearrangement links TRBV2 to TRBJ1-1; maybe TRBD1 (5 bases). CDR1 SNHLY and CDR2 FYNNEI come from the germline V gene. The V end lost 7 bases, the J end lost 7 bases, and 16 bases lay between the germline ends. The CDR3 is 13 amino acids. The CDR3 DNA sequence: TGTGCCAGCACGGGGCTCGGAAATCTTGAAGCTTTCTTT. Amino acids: CASTGLGNLEAFF.

CDR3 sequence (DNA): TGTGCCAGTGGGCCGGGCCAAGAGACCCAGTACTTC. Translated, it gives CASGPGQETQYF. This chain uses TRBV19 with TRBJ2-5; D remains ambiguous. Trimming pared 8 bases from V and 1 base from J, leaving 8 bases between. Germline values: CDR1 LNHDA, CDR2 SQIVND (reference sequence). This CDR3 has 12 residues.